The T cell receptor (beta chain) under discussion was sequenced for a study of regulatory T cells in long-lasting Graves disease. The CDR3 loop spans 16 amino acids. Germline lookup yields CDR1 MDHEN and CDR2 SYDVKM. V gave up 2 bases and J gave up 3 bases, with 17 bases separating them. The time point: persistent/refractory GD, antithyroid drugs over 5 years with positive TRAb. After RNA was extracted from PBMCs, the TCR library was made from it. The TCR beta library used iRepertoire HTBI primers with Arm-PCR amplification of CDR3. The authors' processing: Samples revealed approximately 60 TRBV and some 15 TRBJ segments. One entry per CDR3 protein results from TCRdb running MiXCR on the multiplex PCR reads. V and J calls and clone size were set by TCRdb, not the authors. The sample consists of about 660,000 distinct CDR3 sequences, roughly 30% of them appearing once. In its sample, this clonotype was seen many times. Antigen specificity is unknown.

Findings and limits, study-wide: Persistent cases favored TRBV28, TRBJ1-2 and TRBJ2-5. Authors noted too few samples as a limitation. Persistent Graves' patients showed a TCR diversity that was lower than that of newly diagnosed ones.

The sample here was peripheral blood mononuclear cells (PBMCs), taken when the disease was refractory, from a patient treated with antithyroid drugs. The chain employs TRBV28 and TRBJ2-7; perhaps TRBD2 as D (6 bases). The source is a female donor with Graves disease. The CDR3 region is CASSLAGITGSYEQYF. DNA of the CDR3: TGTGCCAGCAGTTTAGCGGGAATCACGGGAAGCTACGAGCAGTACTTC.